This TCR beta chain was sequenced during a study of T cells after yellow fever vaccination. Study outcomes and limitations: Contamination by abundant bulk-population clonotypes could be present in FACS-sorted repertoires. Researchers noted that a small share of clonotypes showed up in both CD4 and CD8 compartments. Most primary-vaccination clones recurred post-booster (approximately 96% CD4, about 87% CD8).

CDR1 is DFQATT and CDR2 is SNEGSKA in the germline V gene (reference sequence). The ends were cut back, 3 bases at V and 4 bases at J, with 8 bases in the middle. The CDR3 is 12 amino acids. A few counts support this clonotype. The antigen remains unidentified. One entry per CDR3 protein results from TCRdb running MiXCR on the 5' RACE reads. Among around 230,000 distinct CDR3 sequences listed, 5.5% to 8.5% were seen once. The genes are TRBV20-1 and TRBJ2-3; the D is unclear. Source: CD4+ T cells sorted from PBMCs, taken on the day of the yellow fever booster vaccination. The receptor was derived from a man aged 25 to 40 who received the YFV17D yellow fever vaccine. The CDR3 coding sequence is TGCAGTGCTAGTCCGGTGGCAGATACGCAGTATTTT. Its protein is CSASPVADTQYF.